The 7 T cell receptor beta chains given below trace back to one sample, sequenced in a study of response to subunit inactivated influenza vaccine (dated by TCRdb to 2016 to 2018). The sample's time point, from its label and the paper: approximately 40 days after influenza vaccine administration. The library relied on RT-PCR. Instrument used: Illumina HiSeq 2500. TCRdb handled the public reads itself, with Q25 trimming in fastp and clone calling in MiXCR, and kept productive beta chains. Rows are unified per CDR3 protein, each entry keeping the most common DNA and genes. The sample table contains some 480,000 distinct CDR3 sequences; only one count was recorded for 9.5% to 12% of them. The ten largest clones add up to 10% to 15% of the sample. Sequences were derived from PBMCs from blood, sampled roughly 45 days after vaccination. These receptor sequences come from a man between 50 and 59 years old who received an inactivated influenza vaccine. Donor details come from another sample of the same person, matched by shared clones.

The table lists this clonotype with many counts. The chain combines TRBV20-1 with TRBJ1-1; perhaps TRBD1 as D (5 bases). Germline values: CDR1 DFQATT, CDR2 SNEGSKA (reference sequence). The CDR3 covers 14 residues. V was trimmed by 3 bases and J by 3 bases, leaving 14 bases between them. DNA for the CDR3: TGCAGTGCTAGTCCCGGGACGGGTTACACTGAAGCTTTCTTT. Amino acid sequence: CSASPGTGYTEAFF.

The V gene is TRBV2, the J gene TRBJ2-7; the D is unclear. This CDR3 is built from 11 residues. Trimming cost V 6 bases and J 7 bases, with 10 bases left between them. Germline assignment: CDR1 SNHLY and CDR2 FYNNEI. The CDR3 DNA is TGTGCCAGCAGAAAGGGCCGTGAGCAGTACTTC. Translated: CASRKGREQYF.

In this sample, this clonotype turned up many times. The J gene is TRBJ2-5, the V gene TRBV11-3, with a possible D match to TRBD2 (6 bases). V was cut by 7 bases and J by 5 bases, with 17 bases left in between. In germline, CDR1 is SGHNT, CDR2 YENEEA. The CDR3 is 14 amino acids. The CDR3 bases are TGTGCCAGCAAGTCGACGGGAGAAGGGGAGACCCAGTACTTC. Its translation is CASKSTGEGETQYF.

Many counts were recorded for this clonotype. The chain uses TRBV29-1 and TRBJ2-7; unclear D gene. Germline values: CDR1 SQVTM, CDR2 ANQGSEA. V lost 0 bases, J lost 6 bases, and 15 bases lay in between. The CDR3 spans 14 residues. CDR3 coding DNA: TGCAGCGTTGAAGATGGTAAGGGTTGGGGCGAGCAGTACTTC. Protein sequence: CSVEDGKGWGEQYF.

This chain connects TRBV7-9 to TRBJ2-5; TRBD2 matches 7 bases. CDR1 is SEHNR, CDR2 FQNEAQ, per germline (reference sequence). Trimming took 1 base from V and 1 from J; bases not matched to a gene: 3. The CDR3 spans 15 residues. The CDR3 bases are TGTGCCAGCAGCTTAGGCGGACTAGTCCAAGAGACCCAGTACTTC. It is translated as CASSLGGLVQETQYF.

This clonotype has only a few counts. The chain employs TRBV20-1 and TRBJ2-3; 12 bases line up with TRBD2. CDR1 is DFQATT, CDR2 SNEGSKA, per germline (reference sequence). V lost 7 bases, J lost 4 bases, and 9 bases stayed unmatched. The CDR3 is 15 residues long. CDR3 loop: CSDRPSGGAADTQYF. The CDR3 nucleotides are TGCAGTGATCGTCCTAGCGGGGGGGCCGCAGATACGCAGTATTTT.

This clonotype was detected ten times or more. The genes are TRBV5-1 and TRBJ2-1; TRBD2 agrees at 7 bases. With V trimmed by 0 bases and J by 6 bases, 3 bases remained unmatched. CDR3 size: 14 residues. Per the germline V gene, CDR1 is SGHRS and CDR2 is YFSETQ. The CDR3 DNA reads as TGCGCCAGCAGCTTGGGCCCTAGCGGCAATGAGCAGTTCTTC. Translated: CASSLGPSGNEQFF.